The 27 T cell receptor beta chains below were found in one sample sequenced in a study of graft-versus-host responses after intestinal transplantation. Assay: immunoSEQ multiplex PCR; the TCRdb copy retains only in-frame clones and omits some. The repertoire includes tens of thousands of clones, 80% to 95% of them detected once, and approximately 0.5% sits in the top ten. No antigen is known for these receptors. The material sequenced was unstimulated CD8+ T cells sorted from spleen or lymph node cells, taken before intestinal transplant. The receptors derive from a human donor who received an intestinal transplant.

The rearrangement joins TRBV7-2 to TRBJ2-2, with unresolved D. V was pared by 2 bases and J by 6 bases, with 10 bases between. This CDR3 region has 14 residues. Per germline, CDR1 SGHTA and CDR2 FQGNSA. As DNA, the CDR3 is TGTGCCAGCAGCTTATACGGGTTCTCCGGGGAGCTGTTTTTT. Its translation is CASSLYGFSGELFF.

V usage is TRBV6-6 and J usage is TRBJ1-2; D unresolved. CDR3 length: 15 residues. Per germline, CDR1 MNHNY and CDR2 SVGAGI (reference sequence). V was cut by 0 bases and J by 4 bases, with 12 bases left in between. CDR3 sequence reads: CASSYSGDVVYGYTF. In nucleotides, the CDR3 is TGTGCCAGCAGTTACTCCGGGGATGTCGTCTATGGCTACACCTTC.

This sequence joins TRBV27 and TRBJ1-2; 8 bases match TRBD1. The CDR3 totals 17 residues. Per the germline V gene, CDR1 is MNHEY and CDR2 is SMNVEV (reference sequence). J gave up 1 base and V 0 bases, and 7 bases lay outside the gene matches. The CDR3 nucleotides read TGTGCCAGCAGTTTATCATACGGGACAGGCCTTAACTATGGCTACACCTTC. Protein product: CASSLSYGTGLNYGYTF.

V is TRBV5-1 and J is TRBJ2-2; D is undetermined. V lost 4 bases and J 5 bases, leaving 6 bases between the germline ends. Per germline, CDR1 SGHRS and CDR2 YFSETQ. The CDR3 sequence is 12 residues long. As DNA, the CDR3 is TGCGCCAGCAGCCTACCGACCGGGGAGCTGTTTTTT. Translating gives CASSLPTGELFF.

The V gene is TRBV6-5, the J gene TRBJ1-1; tentatively, D is TRBD1 (6 bases). Trimming left V 4 bases short and J 3 bases short, with 15 bases between. Germline values: CDR1 MNHEY, CDR2 SVGAGI. This CDR3 region has 15 residues. The CDR3 loop reads CASSWAQGSDTEAFF. The CDR3 region has the DNA TGTGCCAGCAGTTGGGCCCAGGGGTCGGACACTGAAGCTTTCTTT.

CDR3 DNA: TGTGCCAGCAGCACTGGGACTAGCGGGCTTTACAATGAGCAGTTCTTC. This sequence encodes CASSTGTSGLYNEQFF. The rearrangement links TRBV28 to TRBJ2-1, with 12 bases lining up with TRBD2. This CDR3 contains 16 residues. Germline-derived CDR1 and CDR2 are MDHEN and SYDVKM. After removal of 6 bases from V and 4 bases from J, the junction contained 7 bases not matched to a gene.

This chain joins TRBV28 and TRBJ2-1; 7 nucleotides line up with TRBD1. V lost 5 bases, J lost 7 bases, and 8 bases stayed unmatched. Germline assignment: CDR1 MDHEN and CDR2 SYDVKM. The CDR3 runs 14 residues. The CDR3 protein is CASSPLQGSNEQFF. CDR3 bases: TGTGCCAGCAGTCCACTACAGGGGTCGAATGAGCAGTTCTTC. Complete variable domain (other parts from reference TRBV28 and TRBJ2-1): DVKVTQSSRYLVKRTGEKVFLECVQDMDHENMFWYRQDPGLGLRLIYFSYDVKMKEKGDIPEGYSVSREKKERFSLILESASTNQTSMYLCASSPLQGSNEQFFGPGTRLTVL.

This clone was observed a handful of times. V and J are TRBV19 and TRBJ1-1; maybe TRBD1 (5 bases). Germline lookup yields CDR1 LNHDA and CDR2 SQIVND (reference sequence). The CDR3 sequence is 14 residues long. V gave up 7 bases and J gave up 6 bases, with 18 bases separating them. In DNA form, the CDR3 reads TGTGCCAGTACCGGTATCGTAGGGGTCCCTGAAGCTTTCTTT. Translation: CASTGIVGVPEAFF.

This chain connects TRBV9 to TRBJ2-1; 9 bases align to TRBD2. Losses at the gene ends were 0 bases for V and 7 bases for J; bases not matched to a gene: 8. The CDR3 runs 16 residues. Germline assignment: CDR1 SGDLS and CDR2 YYNGEE. The CDR3: CASSVGVAGGRNEQFF. In DNA, the CDR3 is TGTGCCAGCAGCGTAGGGGTGGCGGGGGGGCGTAATGAGCAGTTCTTC.

The CDR3 bases are TGTGCCAGTAGTGCGGGATTTGGTCAGCCCCAGCATTTT. Amino acid sequence: CASSAGFGQPQHF. The chain has TRBV19 and TRBJ1-5; no clear D. The CDR3 runs 13 residues. CDR1 is LNHDA, CDR2 SQIVND, per germline (reference sequence). V was cut by 5 bases and J by 6 bases, with 11 bases left in between. Based on the CDR3 plus reference TRBV19 and TRBJ1-5, the full variable domain is DGGITQSPKYLFRKEGQNVTLSCEQNLNHDAMYWYRQDPGQGLRLIYYSQIVNDFQKGDIAEGYSVSREKKESFPLTVTSAQKNPTAFYLCASSAGFGQPQHFGDGTRLSIL.

The V call is TRBV14, the J call TRBJ1-1; TRBD1 matches 7 bases. Germline lookup yields CDR1 SGHDN and CDR2 FVKESK. The CDR3 length is 14 residues. Trimming took 5 bases from V and 6 from J; bases not matched to a gene: 9. The CDR3 spells CASSTKQGRSEAFF. Written as DNA, the CDR3 is TGTGCCAGCAGCACAAAACAGGGGAGGTCTGAAGCTTTCTTT.

This clone was recorded once. The V call is TRBV4-3, the J call TRBJ1-6; the D is unclear. The CDR3 runs to 18 residues. The germline gives CDR1 LGHNA, CDR2 YSLEER. Trimming shortened V by 1 base and J by 0 bases, and 13 bases separated the two germline ends. CDR3 in amino acids: CASSQAGGRSSYNSPLHF. The CDR3 nucleotides are TGCGCCAGCAGCCAAGCCGGCGGGAGGAGCTCCTATAATTCACCCCTCCACTTT.

The CDR3 sequence: CASSEAGQGNQPQHF. The DNA for the CDR3 is TGTGCCAGCAGTGAAGCGGGACAGGGTAATCAGCCCCAGCATTTT. J is TRBJ1-5 and V is TRBV2, with 9 bases identical to TRBD1. The germline V gene has CDR1 SNHLY and CDR2 FYNNEI. The V gene end was trimmed by 0 bases and the J gene end by 4 bases; junction bases not matched to a gene: 1. CDR3 length: 15 residues.

This clone was detected only once. This chain links TRBV21-1 with TRBJ2-1; TRBD1 is the table's D call and was not checked against the DNA. TRBV21-1 is reported as a pseudogene. This CDR3 has 14 amino acids. Here the CDR3 reads CASSQGSSYNEQFF. The CDR3 DNA follows: TGTGCCAGCAGCCAGGGTTCCTCCTACAATGAGCAGTTCTTC.

There are a few counts of this clone. The chain joins TRBV6-1 to TRBJ2-7; 7 nucleotides match TRBD1. The ends lost 4 bases at V and 2 bases at J; junction bases unmatched: 8. Germline CDR1 and CDR2: MNHNS and SASEGT. This CDR3 region has 15 residues. The CDR3 DNA follows: TGTGCCAGCAGTGCACAGGGGACCGGGCCCTACGAGCAGTACTTC. This codes for CASSAQGTGPYEQYF.

V gene TRBV7-9 combines with J gene TRBJ1-2; D not certain. This CDR3 has 13 residues. V was clipped by 4 bases and J by 4 bases, with 10 bases between them. Germline V gene data show CDR1 as SEHNR and CDR2 as FQNEAQ (reference sequence). In DNA, the CDR3 is TGTGCCAGCAGCTACAGTGGTGGCTATGGCTACACCTTC. Its protein is CASSYSGGYGYTF.

The chain combines TRBV29-1 with TRBJ1-1; 9 positions agree with TRBD1. Germline CDR1 is SQVTM and CDR2 is ANQGSEA. This CDR3 spans 12 amino acids. J lost 10 bases, V lost 5 bases, and 8 bases had no gene match. The CDR3 loop is CSVNGQGRGAFF. CDR3 sequence (DNA): TGCAGCGTTAACGGACAGGGGCGGGGAGCTTTCTTT.

This chain joins TRBV7-2 and TRBJ2-1; 11 positions agree with TRBD2. In germline, CDR1 is SGHTA, CDR2 FQGNSA. This CDR3 is built from 19 residues. Germline trimming cut 1 base from V and 4 bases from J; bases unmatched to any gene: 12. The CDR3 loop is CASSLGFLGLAELYNEQFF. The CDR3 DNA is TGTGCCAGCAGCTTAGGGTTTTTGGGACTAGCGGAACTGTACAATGAGCAGTTCTTC.

V gene TRBV4-1 combines with J gene TRBJ2-6; D possibly corresponds to TRBD1 (5 bases). The V and J ends lost 2 bases and 1 base respectively, with 9 bases between them. The CDR3 spans 16 residues. Germline loops: CDR1 MGHRA, CDR2 YSYEKL. The CDR3 nucleotides read TGCGCCAGCAGCCAATTTTCAGGGTCTGGGGCCAACGTCCTGACTTTC. This sequence encodes CASSQFSGSGANVLTF.

The chain couples TRBV4-1 to TRBJ2-3; D possibly corresponds to TRBD1 (5 bases). With 2 bases removed from V and 0 bases from J, the gap between germline ends came to 12 bases. The CDR3 has 16 amino acids. CDR1 and CDR2 (germline): MGHRA, YSYEKL. Here the CDR3 reads CASSQTPRASTDTQYF. The CDR3 coding sequence is TGCGCCAGCAGCCAAACCCCCAGGGCGAGCACAGATACGCAGTATTTT.

The chain combines TRBV28 with TRBJ2-7; TRBD2 agrees at 7 bases. CDR1 and CDR2 from the germline V gene are MDHEN and SYDVKM. The CDR3 length is 16 residues. V lost 1 base to trimming and J lost 4 bases; unmatched junction nucleotides: 10. CDR3 bases: TGTGCCAGCAGTTTATCCTCCGGACTAGTCCGTTACGAGCAGTACTTC. Amino acids: CASSLSSGLVRYEQYF.

This clone was seen only once. In the same sample, other DNA sequences code for this CDR3. The J gene is TRBJ2-1, the V gene TRBV19; D call uncertain. V gave up 3 bases and J gave up 3 bases, with 6 bases separating them. CDR1 is LNHDA and CDR2 is SQIVND in the germline V gene (reference sequence). The CDR3 runs to 13 residues. The CDR3 DNA sequence: TGTGCCAGTAGTATCGATAGCTACAATGAGCAGTTCTTC. Encoded protein: CASSIDSYNEQFF.

J is TRBJ1-6 and V is TRBV5-4, with TRBD1 identical over 10 bases. CDR3 length equals 16 residues. The ends lost 3 bases at V and 7 bases at J; junction bases unmatched: 7. CDR1 is SGHNT and CDR2 is YYREEE in the germline V gene (reference sequence). The CDR3 loop is CASSYGTGASNSPLHF. The CDR3 DNA follows: TGTGCCAGCAGCTACGGGACAGGGGCTTCGAATTCACCCCTCCACTTT.

The rearrangement uses TRBV19 and TRBJ2-7, with TRBD1 identical over 7 bases. J was trimmed by 0 bases and V by 5 bases; bases with no gene match: 7. Per the germline V gene, CDR1 is LNHDA and CDR2 is SQIVND (reference sequence). The CDR3 runs 15 residues. In DNA form, the CDR3 reads TGTGCCAGTAGTTTCTCACAGGGGAGCTCCTACGAGCAGTACTTC. This codes for CASSFSQGSSYEQYF.

The rearrangement uses TRBV4-1 and TRBJ1-1; 10 bases agree with TRBD1. V gave up 7 bases and J gave up 8 bases; unmatched junction bases: 10. CDR3 size: 14 residues. Germline V gene data show CDR1 as MGHRA and CDR2 as YSYEKL. The CDR3 region is CASTPDGDRGEAFF. CDR3 nucleotides: TGCGCCAGCACCCCGGATGGGGACAGGGGAGAAGCTTTCTTT.

The chain couples TRBV21-1 to TRBJ1-1; no DNA check was done on the table's D call, TRBD1. TRBV21-1 is shown as a pseudogene. This CDR3 region has 16 residues. CDR3 in amino acids: CASSKIPGHKNTEAFF. The CDR3 bases are TGTGCCAGCAGCAAAATCCCGGGACACAAGAACACTGAAGCTTTCTTT.

The chain joins TRBV19 to TRBJ2-1; 10 bases map to TRBD2. V was pared by 5 bases and J by 0 bases, with 7 bases of the junction left unmatched. The CDR3 is 17 residues long. The germline gives CDR1 LNHDA, CDR2 SQIVND (reference sequence). Written as DNA, the CDR3 is TGTGCCAGTAGTGTACTAGCGGGGCCTAGCTCCTACAATGAGCAGTTCTTC. This gives the protein CASSVLAGPSSYNEQFF.